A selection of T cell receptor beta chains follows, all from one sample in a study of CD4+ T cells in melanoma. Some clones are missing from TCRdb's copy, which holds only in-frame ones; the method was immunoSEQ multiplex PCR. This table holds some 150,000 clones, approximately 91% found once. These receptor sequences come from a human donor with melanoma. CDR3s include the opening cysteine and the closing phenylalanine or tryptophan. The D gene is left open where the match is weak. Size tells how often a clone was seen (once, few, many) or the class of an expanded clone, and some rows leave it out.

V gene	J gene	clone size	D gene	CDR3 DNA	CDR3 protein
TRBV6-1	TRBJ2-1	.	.	TGTGCCACCTTGAAGGTGAATGAGCAGTTCTTC	CATLKVNEQFF
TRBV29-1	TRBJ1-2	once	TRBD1	TGCAGCGTTTCCCCCCGCCCAGGACAGGGGGTAGGTGGCTACACCTTC	CSVSPRPGQGVGGYTF
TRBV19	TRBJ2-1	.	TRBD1	TGTGCCAGTACCAGGACAGGGAGCGATGAGCAGTTCTTC	CASTRTGSDEQFF
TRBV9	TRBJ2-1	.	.	TGTGCCAGCAGCTACGACAGCGGCTCCTACAATGAGCAGTTCTTC	CASSYDSGSYNEQFF
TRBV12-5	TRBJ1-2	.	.	TGTGCTAGTGGTTCCGGGACACCTGCTAACTATGGCTACACCTTC	CASGSGTPANYGYTF
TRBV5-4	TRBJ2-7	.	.	TGTGCCAGTTGGTGGAACGAGCAGTACTTC	CASWWNEQYF
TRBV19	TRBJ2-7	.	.	TGTGCCAGTAGTCCCAGACCGAAAATCTTCTTCTTC	CASSPRPKIFFF
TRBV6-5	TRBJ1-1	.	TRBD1	TGTGCCAGCAGTCCAGGGACAGTATACACTGAAGCTTTCTTT	CASSPGTVYTEAFF
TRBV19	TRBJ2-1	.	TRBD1	TGTGCCAGTAGTGGTCACAGGGGGGCCCCCAATGAGCAGTTCTTC	CASSGHRGAPNEQFF
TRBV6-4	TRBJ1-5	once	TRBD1	TGTGCCAGCAGTGACATTGGGGGGATTGGACAGGGATGGGGCTATGGCAATCAGCCCCAGCATTTT	CASSDIGGIGQGWGYGNQPQHF
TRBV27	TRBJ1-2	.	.	TGTGCCAGCAGTTTGGATGCGGGGGTGACAGGCTACACCTTC	CASSLDAGVTGYTF
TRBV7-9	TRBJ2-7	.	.	TGTGCCAGCAGCTCTCGGACGGAGAACTACGAGCAGTACTTC	CASSSRTENYEQYF
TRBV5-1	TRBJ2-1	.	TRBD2	TGCGCCAGCAGCTTAGCGGGGGTAGCCGTAAAGCAGTTCTTC	CASSLAGVAVKQFF
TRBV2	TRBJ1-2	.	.	TGTGCCAGCAAAGATGGCTACACCTTC	CASKDGYTF
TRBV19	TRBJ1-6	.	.	TGTGCCAGTAGTGGGGAGGGACTCTCACCCCTCCACTTT	CASSGEGLSPLHF
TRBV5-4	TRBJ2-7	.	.	TGTGCCAGCAGCTTGGACAGCCGGGTGGACGAGCAGTACTTC	CASSLDSRVDEQYF
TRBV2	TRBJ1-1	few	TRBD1	TGTGCCAGCTCTCGGGACAGAAACACTGAAGCTTTCTTT	CASSRDRNTEAFF
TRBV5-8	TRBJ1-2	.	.	TGTGCCAGCAGCTTGGGAGGAAACAACTATGGCTACACCTTC	CASSLGGNNYGYTF
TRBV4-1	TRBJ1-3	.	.	TGCGCCAGCAGCCAAGGTCCTATACAGGGACCTGGAAACACCATATATTTT	CASSQGPIQGPGNTIYF
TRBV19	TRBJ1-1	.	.	TGTGCCAGTACCATGTTAGGGGACACTGAAGCTTTCTTT	CASTMLGDTEAFF
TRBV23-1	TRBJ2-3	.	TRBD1	TGCGCCAGCAGTTTTTCGGGACAGGGGAAAGGAGGGCAGTATTTT	CASSFSGQGKGGQYF
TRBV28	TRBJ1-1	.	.	TGTGCCAGCATGACCAGGGGGAACACTGAAGCTTTCTTT	CASMTRGNTEAFF
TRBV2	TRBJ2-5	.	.	TGTGCCAGCAGTGGTCGGGGACAATTAGAAGAGACCCAGTACTTC	CASSGRGQLEETQYF
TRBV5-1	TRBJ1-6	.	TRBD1	TGCGCCAGCACCCCCCGGGACAGATCTAATTCACCCCTCCACTTT	CASTPRDRSNSPLHF
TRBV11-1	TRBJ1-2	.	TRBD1	TGTGCCAGCAGCTCGGGACAGGGGATCCTTGGCTACACCTTC	CASSSGQGILGYTF
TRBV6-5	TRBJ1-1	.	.	TGTGCCAGCAGTACCACAGCGAAGGGAGCTTTCTTT	CASSTTAKGAFF
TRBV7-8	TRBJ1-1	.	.	TGTGCCAGCAGCTTACACAGGGAGTATTGGAACACTGAAGCTTTCTTT	CASSLHREYWNTEAFF
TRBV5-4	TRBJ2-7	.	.	TGTGCCAGCAGCTTTGCAGGGAACTACGAGCAGTACTTC	CASSFAGNYEQYF
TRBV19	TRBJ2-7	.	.	TGTGCCAGTAGTATCAGCGCAGGAGGGCGTCACGAGCAGTACTTC	CASSISAGGRHEQYF